The T cell receptor beta chain under discussion was sequenced for a study of siplizumab effects on memory and regulatory T cells. Study-wide findings and caveats: Siplizumab significantly decreased alloreactive sequences from unstimulated CD4+ memory cells.

This CDR3 spans 14 amino acids. Per the germline V gene, CDR1 is LNHDA and CDR2 is SQIVND (reference sequence). Trimming removed 2 bases from V and 7 bases from J, with 11 bases in between. Repertoires were generated with immunoSEQ multiplex PCR, while TCRdb's copy carries only in-frame clones and drops some. The data hold about 50,000 clones, with less than 90% observed a single time. This clone has a handful of counts. Its specificity is unknown. The J gene is TRBJ2-2, the V gene TRBV19; D ambiguous. This TCR came from a human donor in good health. Sequencing input: naive CD8+ T cells sorted from blood. The CDR3 here is CASSINPGGGELFF. The CDR3 coding sequence is TGTGCCAGTAGTATAAACCCCGGTGGCGGGGAGCTGTTTTTT.